The rows below give T cell receptor beta chains drawn from one sample of a study of blood T cell repertoires in COVID-19. Clones were sequenced by immunoSEQ multiplex PCR, and TCRdb holds only the in-frame ones, with some missing. Here the sample spans roughly 210,000 clones, approximately 90% being singletons. Material: peripheral blood. Receptors were obtained from a man between 70 and 80 years old with acute or convalescent COVID-19. The CDR3 runs from the conserved cysteine through the conserved F or W. A D gene is named only where the DNA matches it firmly. The size field is filled for only some rows; it gives once, few, many or a size class.

-,TRBV2,TRBD1,TRBJ1-1,CASMRTGLGGAFF,TGTGCCAGCATGAGGACAGGCTTGGGGGGAGCTTTCTTT
-,TRBV5-1,TRBD2,TRBJ2-3,CASSTGTSGTDTQYF,TGCGCCAGCAGCACGGGGACTAGCGGCACAGATACGCAGTATTTT
-,TRBV29-1,TRBD1,TRBJ1-3,CSGKGGVGNTIYF,TGCAGCGGTAAAGGGGGCGTTGGAAACACCATATATTTT
-,TRBV25-1,-,TRBJ1-2,CASSDRAGFGYTF,TGTGCCAGCAGTGATCGGGCGGGGTTTGGCTACACCTTC
few,TRBV2,-,TRBJ2-5,CASREYSAQYF,TGTGCCAGCAGGGAATACTCTGCCCAGTACTTC
-,TRBV10-1,TRBD2,TRBJ2-1,CASGGPGLADPFSYNEQFF,TGCGCCAGCGGGGGTCCGGGACTAGCGGATCCCTTCTCCTACAATGAGCAGTTCTTC
-,TRBV19,TRBD2,TRBJ2-3,CASRLAGSDTQYF,TGTGCCAGTAGACTAGCGGGGTCAGATACGCAGTATTTT
-,TRBV28,-,TRBJ1-1,CASRPGQPNTEAFF,TGTGCCAGCAGACCCGGACAGCCGAACACTGAAGCTTTCTTT
-,TRBV28,-,TRBJ1-5,CASSPRTIGHQPQHF,TGTGCCAGCAGTCCGCGGACAATCGGGCATCAGCCCCAGCATTTT
-,TRBV19,TRBD1,TRBJ1-5,CATFLQGVSQPQHF,TGTGCCACCTTTTTGCAGGGGGTAAGTCAGCCCCAGCATTTT
-,TRBV7-9,-,TRBJ1-6,CASSTDSTNSPLHF,TGTGCCAGCAGCACCGACAGTACGAATTCACCCCTCCACTTT
-,TRBV7-2,-,TRBJ2-5,CASSLDIRETQYF,TGTGCCAGCAGCTTAGATATTAGAGAGACCCAGTACTTC
-,TRBV9,-,TRBJ2-7,CASSVDGSYEQYF,TGTGCCAGCAGCGTAGACGGTTCCTACGAGCAGTACTTC
-,TRBV2,-,TRBJ1-1,CASSAGGYTEAFF,TGTGCCAGCAGTGCGGGGGGATACACTGAAGCTTTCTTT
-,TRBV24-1,TRBD1,TRBJ2-1,CATSGLGQGALPYNEQFF,TGTGCCACCAGTGGACTCGGACAGGGGGCGCTTCCCTACAATGAGCAGTTCTTC
-,TRBV24-1,-,TRBJ2-3,CATSDSYSTDTQYF,TGTGCCACCAGTGATTCCTATAGCACAGATACGCAGTATTTT
once,TRBV28,TRBD1,TRBJ1-2,CASSSRGGYTF,TGTGCCAGCAGCTCCAGGGGGGGCTACACCTTC
-,TRBV7-6,TRBD2,TRBJ2-7,CASSLELAGTHEQYF,TGTGCCAGCAGCTTAGAACTAGCGGGAACTCACGAGCAGTACTTC
-,TRBV9,-,TRBJ2-7,CASGSGSKSEQYF,TGTGCCAGCGGGTCCGGGAGTAAAAGCGAGCAGTACTTC
once,TRBV6-5,TRBD1,TRBJ1-2,CASSVDREGKYGYTF,TGTGCCAGCAGCGTAGACAGGGAAGGAAAGTATGGCTACACCTTC
-,TRBV7-2,-,TRBJ1-2,CASTRDSGSVYYGYTF,TGTGCCAGCACACGGGACTCAGGATCGGTCTACTATGGCTACACCTTC
-,TRBV2,-,TRBJ1-4,CASSVAPLNEKLFF,TGTGCCAGCAGTGTGGCACCTCTTAATGAAAAACTGTTTTTT
-,TRBV2,TRBD2,TRBJ2-5,CATEGLAGVAETQYF,TGTGCCACCGAGGGACTAGCGGGAGTGGCGGAGACCCAGTACTTC
-,TRBV14,-,TRBJ1-1,CASSQALGPGTEAFF,TGTGCCAGCAGCCAAGCCCTCGGTCCTGGCACTGAAGCTTTCTTT
many,TRBV5-4,-,TRBJ2-2,CASSSITGELFF,TGTGCCAGCAGCTCTATTACCGGGGAGCTGTTTTTT
-,TRBV5-6,-,TRBJ1-2,CASSSDSGTVGGYTF,TGTGCCAGCAGCTCGGACAGCGGGACTGTTGGCGGCTACACCTTC
once,TRBV4-1,TRBD2,TRBJ2-7,CASSQESSGLYEQYF,TGCGCCAGCAGCCAAGAGTCTAGCGGACTCTACGAGCAGTACTTC
-,TRBV25-1,TRBD2,TRBJ2-1,CASSRVSGSSDEQFF,TGTGCCAGCAGTAGGGTAAGCGGGAGTTCAGATGAGCAGTTCTTC
-,TRBV29-1,-,TRBJ2-1,CSVVLNNEQFF,TGCAGCGTTGTATTAAATAATGAGCAGTTCTTC
-,TRBV7-2,-,TRBJ2-7,CASSLKGFGASYEQYF,TGTGCCAGCAGCTTAAAGGGATTTGGGGCCTCCTACGAGCAGTACTTC
-,TRBV6-5,-,TRBJ1-5,CASDSQGAGDQPQHF,TGTGCCAGCGACTCCCAGGGAGCAGGGGATCAGCCCCAGCATTTT
many,TRBV4-1,TRBD1,TRBJ2-5,CASSQEGGQGATMKTQYF,TGCGCCAGCAGCCAAGAAGGGGGACAGGGGGCAACTATGAAGACCCAGTACTTC
-,TRBV5-1,-,TRBJ2-1,CASSLAGSYNEQFF,TGCGCCAGCAGCTTGGCGGGCTCCTACAATGAGCAGTTCTTC
-,TRBV5-4,-,TRBJ2-3,CASSFQGHADTQYF,TGTGCCAGCAGCTTCCAGGGGCACGCAGATACGCAGTATTTT
-,TRBV6-5,TRBD2,TRBJ2-7,CASQTSGSSYEQYF,TGTGCCAGCCAGACTAGCGGGAGCTCCTACGAGCAGTACTTC
-,TRBV25-1,TRBD1,TRBJ2-3,CASSDPGQFTDTQYF,TGTGCCAGCAGTGACCCGGGACAGTTCACAGATACGCAGTATTTT
-,TRBV2,-,TRBJ2-3,CASSQLVADTQYF,TGTGCCAGCAGTCAACTAGTTGCAGATACGCAGTATTTT
-,TRBV7-2,-,TRBJ1-1,CASRFSGDTEAFF,TGTGCCAGCAGATTTTCAGGGGACACTGAAGCTTTCTTT
-,TRBV7-9,TRBD2,TRBJ2-5,CALDYAGAVIQETQYF,TGTGCCCTCGACTACGCGGGAGCCGTTATTCAAGAGACCCAGTACTTC
-,TRBV5-1,-,TRBJ1-1,CASSVTGSGTEAFF,TGCGCCAGCAGCGTAACAGGGTCGGGTACTGAAGCTTTCTTT
-,TRBV15,-,TRBJ1-2,CATSRGESDGYTF,TGTGCCACCAGCCGGGGGGAGAGTGATGGCTACACCTTC
-,TRBV5-1,TRBD1,TRBJ2-7,CASSPGQPPPEQYF,TGCGCCAGCAGCCCGGGACAGCCTCCCCCGGAGCAGTACTTC
once,TRBV19,-,TRBJ2-2,CASSISVVAAGELFF,TGTGCCAGTAGTATCTCAGTGGTCGCCGCCGGGGAGCTGTTTTTT
-,TRBV28,-,TRBJ1-5,CASSLRDFSSNQPQHF,TGTGCCAGCAGTTTGCGGGACTTTTCTAGCAATCAGCCCCAGCATTTT
-,TRBV3-1/TRBV3-2,-,TRBJ1-1,CASSPQEGTTEAFF,TGTGCCAGCAGCCCGCAGGAGGGGACTACTGAAGCTTTCTTT
few,TRBV2,-,TRBJ1-2,CASSAGGEGYGYTF,TGTGCCAGCAGTGCGGGGGGCGAGGGTTATGGCTACACCTTC
-,TRBV10-3,-,TRBJ1-4,CAISETDRFNEKLFF,TGTGCCATCAGCGAGACAGACAGATTTAATGAAAAACTGTTTTTT
-,TRBV6-5,-,TRBJ1-6,CASNLEGFFSPLHF,TGTGCCAGCAACTTGGAGGGGTTCTTTTCACCCCTCCACTTT
-,TRBV11-3,TRBD1,TRBJ2-5,CASSLGQGGPQETQYF,TGTGCCAGCAGCTTGGGACAGGGTGGTCCTCAAGAGACCCAGTACTTC
-,TRBV7-9,TRBD1,TRBJ1-2,CASSQQGAEGYTF,TGTGCCAGCAGCCAACAGGGGGCTGAGGGCTACACCTTC
-,TRBV7-3,-,TRBJ2-3,CASSPAGPLDTQYF,TGTGCCAGCAGCCCAGCGGGTCCTTTAGATACGCAGTATTTT
-,TRBV6-5,TRBD2,TRBJ2-1,CASSYSSSGNYNEQFF,TGTGCCAGCAGTTACTCTTCTAGCGGAAATTACAATGAGCAGTTCTTC
-,TRBV18,-,TRBJ2-1,CASSPGAERSYNEQFF,TGTGCCAGCTCACCTGGGGCGGAGAGATCCTACAATGAGCAGTTCTTC
-,TRBV19,-,TRBJ2-6,CASNPGLSVSGANVLTF,TGTGCCAGTAACCCGGGACTCTCGGTTTCTGGGGCCAACGTCCTGACTTTC
-,TRBV18,-,TRBJ1-5,CASSPGFPGDQPQHF,TGTGCCAGCTCACCAGGCTTTCCGGGGGATCAGCCCCAGCATTTT
-,TRBV4-1,TRBD1,TRBJ1-1,CASSHLGQANTEAFF,TGCGCCAGCAGCCACCTAGGACAGGCGAACACTGAAGCTTTCTTT